Presented here are 8 T cell receptor beta chains from one specimen sequenced in a study of response to subunit inactivated influenza vaccine. TCRdb re-called the RT-PCR reads through MiXCR, storing one row per CDR3 protein. The sample lists about 300,000 distinct CDR3 sequences, about a fifth occurring once. The sample in question was PBMCs from blood, obtained about 19 months after vaccination. The source is a man aged 45-69 years who received an inactivated influenza vaccine.

V gene TRBV6-2 or TRBV6-3 combines with J gene TRBJ2-3, with D uncertain. With 4 bases removed from V and 11 bases from J, the gap between germline ends came to 13 bases. CDR3 size: 12 residues. CDR1 and CDR2 from the germline V gene are MNHEY and SVGEGT. CDR3: CASSSLSSMQYF. The CDR3 nucleotides are TGTGCCAGCAGTTCCCTAAGTTCAATGCAGTATTTT.

The sample holds a few counts of this clonotype. The J gene is TRBJ2-1, the V gene TRBV3-1; D is perhaps TRBD1 (5 bases). The V end lost 3 bases, the J end lost 5 bases, and 8 bases lay between the germline ends. The CDR3 spans 13 residues. The germline V gene encodes CDR1 LGHDT and CDR2 YNNKEL (reference sequence). CDR3 bases: TGTGCCAGCAGCCAGAACAGGAACAATGAGCAGTTCTTC. Protein: CASSQNRNNEQFF.

The table lists this clonotype with a few counts. The genes are TRBV7-9 and TRBJ1-2; D might be TRBD1 (5 bases). CDR3 length: 14 residues. V dropped 5 bases and J dropped 4 bases, with 14 bases sitting between them. CDR1 is SEHNR and CDR2 is FQNEAQ in the germline V gene (reference sequence). CDR3 DNA sequence: TGTGCCAGCAGCCTCCCGGGGGTCGGCTATGGCTACACCTTC. It translates to CASSLPGVGYGYTF.

The V gene is TRBV7-2, the J gene TRBJ1-6; 9 nucleotides match TRBD1. The CDR3 contains 16 residues. J lost 9 bases, V lost 0 bases, and 6 bases had no gene match. Germline CDR1 and CDR2: SGHTA and FQGNSA. CDR3 coding DNA: TGTGCCAGCAGCTTAGCGGGACAGGGTAACGGTTCACCCCTCCACTTT. It codes for CASSLAGQGNGSPLHF.

This clonotype was counted a few times. This sequence joins TRBV3-1 and TRBJ1-5; D remains unclear. The CDR3 runs to 15 residues. Deletions cut 1 base from V and 5 bases from J, with 12 bases between. Germline lookup yields CDR1 LGHDT and CDR2 YNNKEL (reference sequence). This CDR3 reads CASSQGPYLHQPQHF. The CDR3 DNA follows: TGTGCCAGCAGCCAAGGACCTTACCTCCATCAGCCCCAGCATTTT. Filled out from reference TRBV3-1 and TRBJ1-5, the complete variable domain reads DTAVSQTPKYLVTQMGNDKSIKCEQNLGHDTMYWYKQDSKKFLKIMFSYNNKELIINETVPNRFSPKSPDKAHLNLHINSLELGDSAVYFCASSQGPYLHQPQHFGDGTRLSIL.

The J gene is TRBJ2-4, the V gene TRBV5-1; 8 positions agree with TRBD1. The J segment lost 5 bases and the V segment lost 4 bases, leaving 5 bases of the junction unmatched. Germline V gene sequence: CDR1 SGHRS, CDR2 YFSETQ. The CDR3 has 14 residues. CDR3 sequence: CASSLGQEENIQYF. CDR3 sequence (DNA): TGCGCCAGCAGCCTGGGACAGGAGGAAAACATTCAGTACTTC.

This clonotype was recorded a few times. The rearrangement uses TRBV3-1 and TRBJ1-6; D possibly corresponds to TRBD1 (5 bases). Between the trimmed V and J ends, which lost 0 bases and 4 bases, there was a span of 13 bases. Germline values: CDR1 LGHDT, CDR2 YNNKEL (reference sequence). The CDR3 sequence is 17 residues long. As DNA, the CDR3 is TGTGCCAGCAGCCAAGATGGGCCAGGGATATATAATTCACCCCTCCACTTT. It specifies CASSQDGPGIYNSPLHF.

This chain uses TRBV6-5 with TRBJ2-7; D is uncertain. Trimming shortened V by 4 bases and J by 2 bases, and 15 bases separated the two germline ends. Germline CDR1 MNHEY, CDR2 SVGAGI. The CDR3 is 15 amino acids. Here the CDR3 reads CASSLIQVSTYEQYF. CDR3 coding DNA: TGTGCCAGCAGTTTAATTCAGGTTTCCACCTACGAGCAGTACTTC.